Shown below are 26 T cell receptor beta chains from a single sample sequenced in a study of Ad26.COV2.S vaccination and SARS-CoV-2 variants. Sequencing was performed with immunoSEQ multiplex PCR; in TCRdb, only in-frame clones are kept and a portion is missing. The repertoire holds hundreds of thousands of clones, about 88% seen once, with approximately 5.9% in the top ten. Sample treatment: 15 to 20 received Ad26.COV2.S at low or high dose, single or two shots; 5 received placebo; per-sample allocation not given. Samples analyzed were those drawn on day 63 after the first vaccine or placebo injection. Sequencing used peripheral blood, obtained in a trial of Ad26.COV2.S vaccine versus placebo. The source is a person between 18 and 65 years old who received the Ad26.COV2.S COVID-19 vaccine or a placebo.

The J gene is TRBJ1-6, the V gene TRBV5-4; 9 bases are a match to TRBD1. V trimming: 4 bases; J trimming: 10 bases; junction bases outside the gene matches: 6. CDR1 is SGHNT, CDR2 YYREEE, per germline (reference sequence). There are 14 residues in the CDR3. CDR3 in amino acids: CASSARDRVSPLHF. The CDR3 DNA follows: TGTGCCAGCAGCGCCCGGGACAGGGTCTCACCCCTCCACTTT.

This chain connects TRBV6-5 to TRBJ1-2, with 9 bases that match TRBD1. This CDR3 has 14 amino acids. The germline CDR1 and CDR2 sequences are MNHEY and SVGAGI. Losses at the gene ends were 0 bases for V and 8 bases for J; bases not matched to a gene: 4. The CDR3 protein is CASSYSTGGEGYTF. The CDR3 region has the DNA TGTGCCAGCAGTTACTCCACAGGGGGCGAGGGCTACACCTTC.

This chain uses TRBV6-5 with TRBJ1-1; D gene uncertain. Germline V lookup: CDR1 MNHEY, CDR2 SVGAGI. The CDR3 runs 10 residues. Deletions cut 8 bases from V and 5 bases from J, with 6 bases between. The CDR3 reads CASRYTEAFF. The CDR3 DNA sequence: TGTGCCAGCCGATATACTGAAGCTTTCTTT.

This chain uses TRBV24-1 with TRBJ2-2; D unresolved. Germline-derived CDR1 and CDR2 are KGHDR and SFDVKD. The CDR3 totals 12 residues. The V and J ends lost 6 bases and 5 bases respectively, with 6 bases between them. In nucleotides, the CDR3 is TGTGCCACCAGTCGAGTGACCGGGGAGCTGTTTTTT. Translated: CATSRVTGELFF.

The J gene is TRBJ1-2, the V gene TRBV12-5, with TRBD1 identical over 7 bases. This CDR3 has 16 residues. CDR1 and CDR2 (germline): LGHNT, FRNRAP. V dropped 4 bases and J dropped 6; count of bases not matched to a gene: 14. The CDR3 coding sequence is TGTGCTAGTGGTTCCTATCGGGACAGTCACAAGCATGGCTACACCTTC. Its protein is CASGSYRDSHKHGYTF.

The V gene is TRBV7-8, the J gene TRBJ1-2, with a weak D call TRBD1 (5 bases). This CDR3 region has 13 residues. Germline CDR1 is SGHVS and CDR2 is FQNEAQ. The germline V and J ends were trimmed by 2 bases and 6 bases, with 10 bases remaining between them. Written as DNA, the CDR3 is TGTGCCAGCAGCTTACGGTTAGGGGATGGCTACACCTTC. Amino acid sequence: CASSLRLGDGYTF.

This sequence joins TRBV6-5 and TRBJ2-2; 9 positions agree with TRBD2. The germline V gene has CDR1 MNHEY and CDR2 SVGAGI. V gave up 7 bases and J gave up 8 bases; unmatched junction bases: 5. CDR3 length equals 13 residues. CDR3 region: CASKAGGLGELFF. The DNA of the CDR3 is TGTGCCAGCAAAGCGGGAGGATTGGGGGAGCTGTTTTTT.

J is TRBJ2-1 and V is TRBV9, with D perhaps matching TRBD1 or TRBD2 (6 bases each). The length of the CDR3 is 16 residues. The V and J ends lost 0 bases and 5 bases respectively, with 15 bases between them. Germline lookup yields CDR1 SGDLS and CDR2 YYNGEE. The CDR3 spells CASSVGGGGRNNEQFF. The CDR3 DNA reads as TGTGCCAGCAGCGTAGGAGGAGGGGGGCGGAACAATGAGCAGTTCTTC.

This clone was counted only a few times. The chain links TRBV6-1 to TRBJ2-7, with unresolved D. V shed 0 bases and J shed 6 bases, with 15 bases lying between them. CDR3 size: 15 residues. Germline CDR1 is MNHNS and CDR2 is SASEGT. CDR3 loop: CASSEARESLGEQYF. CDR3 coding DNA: TGTGCCAGCAGTGAAGCGCGTGAGTCCCTGGGCGAGCAGTACTTC.

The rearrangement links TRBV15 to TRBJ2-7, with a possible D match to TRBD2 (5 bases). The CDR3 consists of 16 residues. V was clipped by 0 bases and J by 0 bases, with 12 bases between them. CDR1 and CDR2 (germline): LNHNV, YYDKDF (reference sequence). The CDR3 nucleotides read TGTGCCACCAGCAGAGATAGGACGGGAACCTCCTACGAGCAGTACTTC. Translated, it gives CATSRDRTGTSYEQYF.

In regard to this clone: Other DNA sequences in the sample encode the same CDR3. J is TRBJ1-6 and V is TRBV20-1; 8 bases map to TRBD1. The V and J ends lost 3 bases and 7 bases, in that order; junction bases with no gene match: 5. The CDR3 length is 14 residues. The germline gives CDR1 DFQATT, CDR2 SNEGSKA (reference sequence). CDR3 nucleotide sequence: TGCAGTGCTAGTCCAGGACAGGGAAATTCACCCCTCCACTTT. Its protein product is CSASPGQGNSPLHF.

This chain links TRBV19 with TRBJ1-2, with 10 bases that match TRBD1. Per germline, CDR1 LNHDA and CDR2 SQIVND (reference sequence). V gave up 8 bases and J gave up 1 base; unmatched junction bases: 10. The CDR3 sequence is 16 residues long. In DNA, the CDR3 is TGTGCCAGTTGGGGGACAGGGGAGGAGGTTAACTATGGCTACACCTTC. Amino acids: CASWGTGEEVNYGYTF. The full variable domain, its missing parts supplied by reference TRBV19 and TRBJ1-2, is DGGITQSPKYLFRKEGQNVTLSCEQNLNHDAMYWYRQDPGQGLRLIYYSQIVNDFQKGDIAEGYSVSREKKESFPLTVTSAQKNPTAFYLCASWGTGEEVNYGYTFGSGTRLTVV.

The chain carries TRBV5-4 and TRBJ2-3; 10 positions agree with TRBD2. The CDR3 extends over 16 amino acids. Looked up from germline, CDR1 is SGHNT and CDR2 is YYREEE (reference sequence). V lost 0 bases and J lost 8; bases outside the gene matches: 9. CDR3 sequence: CASSLDSGGWSVTQYF. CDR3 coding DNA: TGTGCCAGCAGCTTGGATAGCGGGGGGTGGTCGGTTACGCAGTATTTT.

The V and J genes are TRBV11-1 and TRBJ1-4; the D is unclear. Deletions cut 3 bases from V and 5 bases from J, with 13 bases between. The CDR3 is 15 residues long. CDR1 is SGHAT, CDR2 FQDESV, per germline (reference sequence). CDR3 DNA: TGTGCCAGCAGCTTTGACGGTCGATTGAATGAAAAACTGTTTTTT. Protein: CASSFDGRLNEKLFF.

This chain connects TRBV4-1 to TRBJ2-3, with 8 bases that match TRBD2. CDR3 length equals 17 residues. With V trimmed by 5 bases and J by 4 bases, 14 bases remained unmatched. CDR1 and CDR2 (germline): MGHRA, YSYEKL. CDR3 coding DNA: TGCGCCAGCAGCGGTCGGAGAGCGGGAGAAACTGCAGATACGCAGTATTTT. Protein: CASSGRRAGETADTQYF.

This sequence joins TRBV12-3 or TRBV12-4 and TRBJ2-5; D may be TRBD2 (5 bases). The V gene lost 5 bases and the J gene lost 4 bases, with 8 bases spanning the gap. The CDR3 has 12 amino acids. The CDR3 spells CASSIRGETQYF. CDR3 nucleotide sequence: TGTGCCAGCAGTATTCGGGGAGAGACCCAGTACTTC.

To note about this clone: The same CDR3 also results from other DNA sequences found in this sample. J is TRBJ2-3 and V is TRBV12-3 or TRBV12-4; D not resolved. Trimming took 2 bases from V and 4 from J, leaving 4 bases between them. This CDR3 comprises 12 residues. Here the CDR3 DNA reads TGTGCCAGCAGTTTATCCGCAGATACGCAGTATTTT. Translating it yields CASSLSADTQYF.

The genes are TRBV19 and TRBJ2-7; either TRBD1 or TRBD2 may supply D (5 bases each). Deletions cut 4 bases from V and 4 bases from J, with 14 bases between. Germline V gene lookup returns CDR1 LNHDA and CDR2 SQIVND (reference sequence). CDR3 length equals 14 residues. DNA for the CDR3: TGTGCCAGTAGTAGGGCAGGGAGTCCATACGAGCAGTACTTC. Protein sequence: CASSRAGSPYEQYF.

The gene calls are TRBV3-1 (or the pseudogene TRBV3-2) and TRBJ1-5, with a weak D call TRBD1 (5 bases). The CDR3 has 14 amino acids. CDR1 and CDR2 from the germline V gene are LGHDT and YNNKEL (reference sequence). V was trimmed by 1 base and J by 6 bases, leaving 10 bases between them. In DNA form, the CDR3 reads TGTGCCAGCAGCCAAGCAGGGAGGGGTCAGCCCCAGCATTTT. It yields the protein CASSQAGRGQPQHF.

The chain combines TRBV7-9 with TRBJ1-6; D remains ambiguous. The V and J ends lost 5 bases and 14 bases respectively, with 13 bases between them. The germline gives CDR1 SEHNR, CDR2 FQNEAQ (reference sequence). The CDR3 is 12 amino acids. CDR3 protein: CASSQPGWTLHF. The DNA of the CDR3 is TGTGCCAGCAGCCAGCCGGGGTGGACCCTCCACTTT.

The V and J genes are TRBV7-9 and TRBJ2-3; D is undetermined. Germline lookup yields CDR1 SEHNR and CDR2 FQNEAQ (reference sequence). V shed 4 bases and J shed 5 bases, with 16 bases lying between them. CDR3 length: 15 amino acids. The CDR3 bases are TGTGCCAGCAGCTCCCAATTCGAAAAGAGAGATACGCAGTATTTT. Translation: CASSSQFEKRDTQYF. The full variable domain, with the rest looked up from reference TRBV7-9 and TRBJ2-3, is DTGVSQNPRHKITKRGQNVTFRCDPISEHNRLYWYRQTLGQGPEFLTYFQNEAQLEKSRLLSDRFSAERPKGSFSTLEIQRTEQGDSAMYLCASSSQFEKRDTQYFGPGTRLTVL.

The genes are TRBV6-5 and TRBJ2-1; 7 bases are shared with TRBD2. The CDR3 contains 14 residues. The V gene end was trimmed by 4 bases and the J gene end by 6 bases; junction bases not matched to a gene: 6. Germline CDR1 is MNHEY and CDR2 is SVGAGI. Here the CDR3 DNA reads TGTGCCAGCAGTTTGTCGGGGGGTTCCAATGAGCAGTTCTTC. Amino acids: CASSLSGGSNEQFF.

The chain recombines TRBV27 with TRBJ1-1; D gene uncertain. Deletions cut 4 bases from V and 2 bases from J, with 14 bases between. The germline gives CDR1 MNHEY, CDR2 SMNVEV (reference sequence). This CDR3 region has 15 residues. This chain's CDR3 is CASSWARYENTEAFF. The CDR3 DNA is TGTGCCAGCAGTTGGGCCCGATACGAAAACACTGAAGCTTTCTTT.

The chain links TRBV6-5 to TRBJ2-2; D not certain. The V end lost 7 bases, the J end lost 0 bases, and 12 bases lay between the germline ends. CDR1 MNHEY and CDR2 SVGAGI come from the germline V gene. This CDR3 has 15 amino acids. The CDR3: CASKGNRANTGELFF. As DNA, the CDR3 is TGTGCCAGCAAGGGAAACCGTGCGAACACCGGGGAGCTGTTTTTT.

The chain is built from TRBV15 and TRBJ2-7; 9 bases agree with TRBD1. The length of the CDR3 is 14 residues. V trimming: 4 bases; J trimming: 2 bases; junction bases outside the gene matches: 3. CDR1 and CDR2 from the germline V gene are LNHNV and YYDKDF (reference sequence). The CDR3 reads CATSKRQGAYEQYF. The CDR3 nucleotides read TGTGCCACCAGCAAAAGACAGGGGGCCTACGAGCAGTACTTC.

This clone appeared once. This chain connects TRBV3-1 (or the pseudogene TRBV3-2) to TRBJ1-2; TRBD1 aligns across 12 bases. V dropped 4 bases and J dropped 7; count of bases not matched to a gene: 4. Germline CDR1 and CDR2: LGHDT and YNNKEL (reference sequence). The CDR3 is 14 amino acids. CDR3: CASSLGTGGLGYTF. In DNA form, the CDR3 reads TGTGCCAGCAGCCTTGGGACAGGGGGCCTTGGCTACACCTTC.